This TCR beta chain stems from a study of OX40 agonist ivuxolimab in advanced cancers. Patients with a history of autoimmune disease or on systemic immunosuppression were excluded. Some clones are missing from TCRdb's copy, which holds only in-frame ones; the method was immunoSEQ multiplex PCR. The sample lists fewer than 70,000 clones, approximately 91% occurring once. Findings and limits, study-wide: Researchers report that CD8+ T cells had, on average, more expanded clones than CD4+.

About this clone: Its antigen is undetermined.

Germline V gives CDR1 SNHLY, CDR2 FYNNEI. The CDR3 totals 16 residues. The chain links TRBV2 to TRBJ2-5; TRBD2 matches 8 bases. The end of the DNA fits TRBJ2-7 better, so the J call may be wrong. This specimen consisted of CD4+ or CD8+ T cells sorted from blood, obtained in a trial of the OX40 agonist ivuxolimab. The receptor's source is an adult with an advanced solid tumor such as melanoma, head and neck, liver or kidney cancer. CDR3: CASSPSGLAVTYEQYF. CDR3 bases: TGTGCCAGCAGTCCTTCCGGACTAGCTGTTACCTACGAGCAGTACTTC.